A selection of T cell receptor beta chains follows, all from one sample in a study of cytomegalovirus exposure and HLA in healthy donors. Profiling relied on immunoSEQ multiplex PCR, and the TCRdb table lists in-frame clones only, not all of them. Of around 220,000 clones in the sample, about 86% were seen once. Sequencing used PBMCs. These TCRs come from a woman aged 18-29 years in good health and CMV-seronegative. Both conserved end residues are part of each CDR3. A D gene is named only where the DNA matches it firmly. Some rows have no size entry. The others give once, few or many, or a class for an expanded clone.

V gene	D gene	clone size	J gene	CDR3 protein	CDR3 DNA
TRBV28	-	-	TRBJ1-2	CASSSKLRGYTF	TGTGCCAGCAGTTCCAAGCTCAGGGGCTACACCTTC
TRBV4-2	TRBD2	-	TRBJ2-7	CASSLSGGSSYEQYF	TGTGCCAGCAGCCTTAGCGGGGGAAGCTCCTACGAGCAGTACTTC
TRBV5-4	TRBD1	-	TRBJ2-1	CASSSERQGFMGQFF	TGTGCCAGCAGCTCCGAACGACAGGGTTTCATGGGGCAGTTCTTC
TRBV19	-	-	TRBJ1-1	CASSTSQGGPEAFF	TGTGCCAGTAGTACGTCGCAGGGTGGTCCCGAAGCTTTCTTT
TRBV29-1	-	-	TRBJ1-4	CSGGRVLNEKLFF	TGCAGCGGGGGGCGGGTCTTAAATGAAAAACTGTTTTTT
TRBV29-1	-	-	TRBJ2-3	CSVVLFSTDTQYF	TGCAGCGTTGTCCTGTTTAGCACAGATACGCAGTATTTT
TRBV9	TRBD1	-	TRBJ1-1	CASSTHGETGGSYTEAFF	TGTGCCAGCAGCACCCATGGGGAGACAGGGGGGAGTTACACTGAAGCTTTCTTT
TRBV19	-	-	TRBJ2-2	CASSEGGWTGELFF	TGTGCCAGTAGTGAGGGAGGATGGACCGGGGAGCTGTTTTTT
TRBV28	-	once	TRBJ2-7	CASSPWDFYEQYF	TGTGCCAGCAGTCCCTGGGACTTCTACGAGCAGTACTTC
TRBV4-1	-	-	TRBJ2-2	CASSSPQGGNTGELFF	TGCGCCAGCAGCTCCCCGCAGGGGGGGAACACCGGGGAGCTGTTTTTT
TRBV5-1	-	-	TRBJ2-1	CASSRTGESYNEQFF	TGCGCCAGCAGCCGAACCGGAGAGTCCTACAATGAGCAGTTCTTC
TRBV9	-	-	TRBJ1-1	CASNKGGDTEAFF	TGTGCCAGCAACAAAGGGGGGGACACTGAAGCTTTCTTT
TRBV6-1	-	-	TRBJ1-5	CASSSGQLSNQPQHF	TGTGCCAGCAGTTCGGGACAACTTAGCAATCAGCCCCAGCATTTT
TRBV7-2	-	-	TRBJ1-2	CASSPPWGRGDGYTF	TGTGCCAGCAGCCCCCCCTGGGGCAGGGGTGATGGCTACACCTTC
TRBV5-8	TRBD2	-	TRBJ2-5	CASSSRGGAEKTQYF	TGTGCCAGCAGTTCCCGGGGGGGCGCGGAGAAGACCCAGTACTTC
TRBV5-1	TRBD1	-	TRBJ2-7	CASSLDGTGNYEQYF	TGCGCCAGCAGCTTGGATGGGACAGGGAACTACGAGCAGTACTTC
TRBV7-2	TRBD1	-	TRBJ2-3	CASSLGGTGTDF	TGTGCCAGCAGCTTGGGAGGGACAGGGACGGATTTT
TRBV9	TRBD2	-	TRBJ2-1	CASSVGVSGIEQFF	TGTGCCAGCAGCGTAGGGGTTAGCGGGATCGAGCAGTTCTTC
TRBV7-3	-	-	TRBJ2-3	CASSLSLHPGTDTQYF	TGTGCCAGCAGCTTAAGCCTTCACCCGGGCACAGATACGCAGTATTTT
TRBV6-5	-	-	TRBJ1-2	CASSYSTKSYGYTF	TGTGCCAGCAGTTACTCTACAAAGTCCTATGGCTACACCTTC
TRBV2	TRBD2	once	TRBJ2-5	CASSRLAGGQQETQYF	TGTGCCAGCAGTAGACTAGCGGGAGGACAACAAGAGACCCAGTACTTC
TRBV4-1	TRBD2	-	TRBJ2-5	CASSQDRASGVIQETQYF	TGCGCCAGCAGCCAAGATAGGGCTAGCGGGGTTATTCAAGAGACCCAGTACTTC
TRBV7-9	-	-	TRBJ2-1	CASSPRGTIFSASEQFF	TGTGCCAGCAGCCCCCGAGGTACAATCTTCTCGGCAAGTGAGCAGTTCTTC
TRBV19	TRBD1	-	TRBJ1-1	CASAETGVFEAFF	TGTGCCAGTGCCGAGACAGGGGTATTTGAAGCTTTCTTT
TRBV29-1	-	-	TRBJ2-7	CSVLWDNSYEQYF	TGCAGCGTTCTGTGGGACAACTCCTACGAGCAGTACTTC
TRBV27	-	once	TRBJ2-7	CASSLSTAGSYEQYF	TGTGCCAGCAGTTTGTCGACAGCTGGGTCCTACGAGCAGTACTTC
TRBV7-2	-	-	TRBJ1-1	CASSLGTPNKEAFF	TGTGCCAGCAGCTTGGGGACACCCAACAAAGAAGCTTTCTTT
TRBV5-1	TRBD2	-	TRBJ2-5	CASSKISSGSIGETQYF	TGCGCCAGCAGCAAAATATCTAGCGGGAGTATTGGAGAGACCCAGTACTTC
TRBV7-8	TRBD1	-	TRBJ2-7	CASSLKDRQGPRYEQYF	TGTGCCAGCAGCCTAAAGGATAGACAGGGACCGAGATACGAGCAGTACTTC
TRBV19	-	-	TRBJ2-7	CASSYTRTYEQYF	TGTGCCAGTAGTTATACCAGAACCTACGAGCAGTACTTC
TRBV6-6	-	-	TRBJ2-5	CASSYLKETQYF	TGTGCCAGCAGTTACCTAAAAGAGACCCAGTACTTC
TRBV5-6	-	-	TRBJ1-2	CASSPRIRGGYTF	TGTGCCAGCAGCCCACGGATCAGGGGTGGCTACACCTTC
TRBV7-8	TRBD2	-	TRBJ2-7	CASSLARSGRLYEQYF	TGTGCCAGCAGCTTAGCTAGGAGCGGGAGGTTATACGAGCAGTACTTC
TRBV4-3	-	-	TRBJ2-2	CASSQVRSPRTGELFF	TGCGCCAGCAGCCAAGTGCGGAGCCCGAGGACCGGGGAGCTGTTTTTT
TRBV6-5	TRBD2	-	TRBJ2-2	CASRDSGTHTGELFF	TGTGCCAGCAGAGATAGCGGGACCCACACCGGGGAGCTGTTTTTT
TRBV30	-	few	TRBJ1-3	CAWKQRNTIYF	TGTGCCTGGAAACAGCGAAACACCATATATTTT
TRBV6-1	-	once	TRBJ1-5	CASSDTGNQPQHF	TGTGCCAGCAGTGATACAGGAAATCAGCCCCAGCATTTT
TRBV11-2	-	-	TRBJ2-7	CASSFEQYYEQYF	TGTGCCAGCAGCTTTGAACAGTATTACGAGCAGTACTTC
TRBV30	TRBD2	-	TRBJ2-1	CAWRDVPGLAPLF	TGTGCCTGGAGGGATGTACCGGGACTAGCTCCTCTCTTC
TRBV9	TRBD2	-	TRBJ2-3	CASSVDEREGLDTQYF	TGTGCCAGCAGCGTAGACGAGCGGGAGGGCCTAGATACGCAGTATTTT
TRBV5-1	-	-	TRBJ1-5	CASLGRDGNQPQHF	TGCGCCAGCCTGGGGAGAGACGGCAATCAGCCCCAGCATTTT
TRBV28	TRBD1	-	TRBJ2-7	CASTVGGFASSYEQYF	TGTGCCAGCACCGTAGGGGGCTTTGCCAGCTCCTACGAGCAGTACTTC
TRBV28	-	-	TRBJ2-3	CASSNPLDTQYF	TGTGCCAGCAGTAATCCTCTGGATACGCAGTATTTT
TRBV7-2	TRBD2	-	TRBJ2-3	CASSLFWSRLAGDTDTQYF	TGTGCCAGCAGCTTATTCTGGTCGCGATTAGCGGGAGATACAGATACGCAGTATTTT
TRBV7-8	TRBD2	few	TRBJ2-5	CASRSGTSGTPYQETQYF	TGTGCCAGCAGATCCGGGACTAGCGGGACCCCGTACCAAGAGACCCAGTACTTC
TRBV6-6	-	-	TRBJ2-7	CASSYSIAQAYEQYF	TGTGCCAGCAGTTACTCGATTGCACAGGCCTACGAGCAGTACTTC
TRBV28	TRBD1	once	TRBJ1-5	CASGDSRRYSNQPQHF	TGTGCCAGCGGGGACAGCCGTAGATATAGCAATCAGCCCCAGCATTTT
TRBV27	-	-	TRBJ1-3	CASSLSVSGNTIYF	TGTGCCAGCAGTTTATCCGTCTCTGGAAACACCATATATTTT
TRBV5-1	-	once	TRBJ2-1	CASSLQGSSYNEQFF	TGCGCCAGCAGTTTACAGGGAAGCTCCTACAATGAGCAGTTCTTC
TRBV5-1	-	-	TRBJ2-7	CASSLGAGKVPEQYF	TGCGCCAGCAGCTTGGGGGCAGGGAAGGTCCCCGAGCAGTACTTC
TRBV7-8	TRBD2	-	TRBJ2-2	CASSPGVGLAGTGELFF	TGTGCCAGCAGCCCAGGTGTGGGACTAGCGGGCACCGGGGAGCTGTTTTTT
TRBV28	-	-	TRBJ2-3	CASSYTGSRTDTQYF	TGTGCCAGCAGTTATACAGGGTCTCGCACAGATACGCAGTATTTT
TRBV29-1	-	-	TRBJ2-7	CSTKQGYEQYF	TGCAGCACGAAACAGGGATACGAGCAGTACTTC
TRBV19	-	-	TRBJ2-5	CASSWTTQETQYF	TGTGCCAGCAGTTGGACTACCCAAGAGACCCAGTACTTC
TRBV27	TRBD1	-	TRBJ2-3	CASSSDREWTSSTDTQYF	TGTGCCAGCAGTTCAGACAGGGAGTGGACTTCTAGCACAGATACGCAGTATTTT
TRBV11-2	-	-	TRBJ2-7	CASSPGAGDYEQYF	TGTGCCAGCAGCCCAGGGGCGGGAGACTACGAGCAGTACTTC
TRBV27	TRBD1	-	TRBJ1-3	CASWTGGFGNTIYF	TGTGCCAGCTGGACAGGGGGCTTTGGAAACACCATATATTTT
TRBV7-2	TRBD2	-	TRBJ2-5	CASSLDSSRGRETQYF	TGTGCCAGCAGCTTAGACTCATCGCGCGGGAGAGAGACCCAGTACTTC